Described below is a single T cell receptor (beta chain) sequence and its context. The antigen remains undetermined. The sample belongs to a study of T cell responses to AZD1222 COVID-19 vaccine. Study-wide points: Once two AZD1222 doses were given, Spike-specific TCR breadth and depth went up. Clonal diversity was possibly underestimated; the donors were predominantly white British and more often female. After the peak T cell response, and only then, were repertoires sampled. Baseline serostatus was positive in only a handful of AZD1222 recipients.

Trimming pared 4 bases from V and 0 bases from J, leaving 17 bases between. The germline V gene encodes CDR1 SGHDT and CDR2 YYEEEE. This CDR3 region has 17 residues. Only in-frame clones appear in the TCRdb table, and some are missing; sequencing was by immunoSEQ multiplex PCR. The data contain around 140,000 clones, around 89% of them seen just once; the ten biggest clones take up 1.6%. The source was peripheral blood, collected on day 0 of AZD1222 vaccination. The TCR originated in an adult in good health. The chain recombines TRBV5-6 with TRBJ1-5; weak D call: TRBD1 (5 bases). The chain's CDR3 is CASSHERQLLSNQPQHF. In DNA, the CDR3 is TGTGCCAGCAGCCACGAGAGACAGCTTCTTAGCAATCAGCCCCAGCATTTT.